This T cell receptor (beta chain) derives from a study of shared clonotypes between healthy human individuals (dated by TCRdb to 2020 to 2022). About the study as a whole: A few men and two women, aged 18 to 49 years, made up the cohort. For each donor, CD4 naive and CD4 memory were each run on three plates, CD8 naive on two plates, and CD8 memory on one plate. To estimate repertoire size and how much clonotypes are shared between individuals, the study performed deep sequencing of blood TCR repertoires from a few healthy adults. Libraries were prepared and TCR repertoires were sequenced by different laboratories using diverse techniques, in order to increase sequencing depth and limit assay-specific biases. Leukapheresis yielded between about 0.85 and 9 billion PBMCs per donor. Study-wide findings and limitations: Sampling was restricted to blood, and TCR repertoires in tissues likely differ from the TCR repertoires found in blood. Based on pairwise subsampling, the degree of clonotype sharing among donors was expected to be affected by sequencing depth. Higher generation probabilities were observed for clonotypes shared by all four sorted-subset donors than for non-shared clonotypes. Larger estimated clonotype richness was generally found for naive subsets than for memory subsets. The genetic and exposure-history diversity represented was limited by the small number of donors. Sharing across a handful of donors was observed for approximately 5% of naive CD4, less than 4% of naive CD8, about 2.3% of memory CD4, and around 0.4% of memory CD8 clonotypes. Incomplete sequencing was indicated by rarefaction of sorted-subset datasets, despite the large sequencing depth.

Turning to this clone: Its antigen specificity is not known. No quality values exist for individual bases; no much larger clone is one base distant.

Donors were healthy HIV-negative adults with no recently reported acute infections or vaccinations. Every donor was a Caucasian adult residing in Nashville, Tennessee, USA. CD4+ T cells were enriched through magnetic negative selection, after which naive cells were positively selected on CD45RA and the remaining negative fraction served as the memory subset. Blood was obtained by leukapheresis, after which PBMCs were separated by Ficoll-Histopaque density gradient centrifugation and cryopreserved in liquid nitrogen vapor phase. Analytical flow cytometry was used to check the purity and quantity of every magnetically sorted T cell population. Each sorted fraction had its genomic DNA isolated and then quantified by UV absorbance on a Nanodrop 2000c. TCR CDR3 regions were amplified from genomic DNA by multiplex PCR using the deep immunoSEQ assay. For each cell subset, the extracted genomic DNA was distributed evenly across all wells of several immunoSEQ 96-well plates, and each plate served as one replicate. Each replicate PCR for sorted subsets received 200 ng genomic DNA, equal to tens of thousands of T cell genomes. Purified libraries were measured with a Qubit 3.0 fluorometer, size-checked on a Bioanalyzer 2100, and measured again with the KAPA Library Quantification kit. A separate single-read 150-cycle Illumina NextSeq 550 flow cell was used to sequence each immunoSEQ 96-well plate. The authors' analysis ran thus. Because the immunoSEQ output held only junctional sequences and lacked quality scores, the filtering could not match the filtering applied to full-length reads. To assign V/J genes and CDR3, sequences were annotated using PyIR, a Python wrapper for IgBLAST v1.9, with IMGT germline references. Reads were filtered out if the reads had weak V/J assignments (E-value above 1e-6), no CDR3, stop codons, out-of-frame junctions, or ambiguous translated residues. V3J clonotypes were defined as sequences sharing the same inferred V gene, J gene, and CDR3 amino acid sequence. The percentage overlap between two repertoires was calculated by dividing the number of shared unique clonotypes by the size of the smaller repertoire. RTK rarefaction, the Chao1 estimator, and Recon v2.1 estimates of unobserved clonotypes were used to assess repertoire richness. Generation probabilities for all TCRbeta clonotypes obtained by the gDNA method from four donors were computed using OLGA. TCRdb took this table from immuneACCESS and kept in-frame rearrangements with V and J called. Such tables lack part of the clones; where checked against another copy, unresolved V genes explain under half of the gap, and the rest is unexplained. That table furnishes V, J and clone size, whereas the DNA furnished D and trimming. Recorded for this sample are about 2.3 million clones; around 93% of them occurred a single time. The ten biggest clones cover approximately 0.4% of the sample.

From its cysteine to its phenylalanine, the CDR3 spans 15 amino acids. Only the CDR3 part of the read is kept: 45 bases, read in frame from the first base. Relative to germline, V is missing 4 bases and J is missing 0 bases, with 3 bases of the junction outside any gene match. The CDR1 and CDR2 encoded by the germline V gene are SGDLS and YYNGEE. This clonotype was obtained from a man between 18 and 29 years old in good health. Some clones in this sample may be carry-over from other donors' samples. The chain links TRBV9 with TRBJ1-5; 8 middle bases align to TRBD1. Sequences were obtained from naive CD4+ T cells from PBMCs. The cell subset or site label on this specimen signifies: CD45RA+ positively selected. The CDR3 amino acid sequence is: CASSPGQGSNQPQHF. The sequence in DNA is TGTGCCAGCAGCCCCGGACAGGGTAGCAATCAGCCCCAGCATTTT.